These 8 T cell receptor beta chains were all obtained from the same sample, sequenced in a study of glioma-infiltrating T cells after dendritic cell vaccination. As for time point: after dendritic cell vaccination, including at tumor progression/relapse. Produced via immunoSEQ multiplex PCR; TCRdb's table is partial and in-frame only. The data contain over 90,000 clones, 80% of them seen just once; the ten biggest clones take up approximately 5.4%. The specimen was blood, collected after dendritic cell vaccination. Receptors originate from a human donor with glioblastoma.

The rearrangement uses TRBV7-9 and TRBJ1-1; 7 bases match TRBD1. The V segment lost 5 bases and the J segment 1 base; nucleotides outside the gene matches: 4. The CDR3 runs 14 residues. The germline V gene encodes CDR1 SEHNR and CDR2 FQNEAQ (reference sequence). The CDR3 DNA sequence: TGTGCCAGCAGCCGTCGGGACAGGAACACTGAAGCTTTCTTT. It translates to CASSRRDRNTEAFF.

Only a few counts were recorded for this clone. This chain uses TRBV28 with TRBJ2-7; D is perhaps TRBD2 (6 bases). Trimming cost V 2 bases and J 1 base, with 12 bases left between them. Germline loops: CDR1 MDHEN, CDR2 SYDVKM. This CDR3 is 15 amino acids long. CDR3 sequence reads: CASSLPGTPSYEQYF. The CDR3 nucleotides read TGTGCCAGCAGTTTACCCGGGACTCCATCCTACGAGCAGTACTTC.

The chain is built from TRBV10-2 and TRBJ1-5, with D perhaps matching TRBD1 (5 bases). From germline, CDR1 is WSHSY and CDR2 SAAADI. V shed 3 bases and J shed 5 bases, with 17 bases lying between them. The CDR3 is 16 amino acids. This chain's CDR3 is CASSDWGSSDYQPQHF. In nucleotides, the CDR3 is TGCGCCAGCAGTGATTGGGGGTCTAGCGACTATCAGCCCCAGCATTTT.

This clone has only one observation. J is TRBJ2-1 and V is TRBV18; TRBD2 agrees at 10 bases. Unmatched junction bases numbered 8, after V lost 0 bases and J lost 6 bases. This CDR3 is 17 amino acids long. Germline CDR1 is KGHSH and CDR2 is LQKENI. As DNA, the CDR3 is TGTGCCAGCTCACCACCGATAGAGCGGGAGGGCCCCAATGAGCAGTTCTTC. Translated, it gives CASSPPIEREGPNEQFF. The entire variable domain, with the rest obtained from reference TRBV18 and TRBJ2-1, is as follows: NAGVMQNPRHLVRRRGQEARLRCSPMKGHSHVYWYRQLPEEGLKFMVYLQKENIIDESGMPKERFSAEFPKEGPSILRIQQVVRGDSAAYFCASSPPIEREGPNEQFFGPGTRLTVL.

The V call is TRBV6-1, the J call TRBJ1-1; 11 nucleotides agree with TRBD1. This CDR3 has 13 amino acids. Germline V CDR1 and CDR2: MNHNS, SASEGT. Trimming cost V 2 bases and J 13 bases; bases outside gene matches: 6. CDR3 sequence reads: CASSETGTGGDFF. CDR3 DNA sequence: TGTGCCAGCAGTGAAACCGGGACAGGGGGTGATTTCTTT.

The gene calls are TRBV7-9 and TRBJ1-2; D ambiguous. CDR3 length: 15 residues. V shed 4 bases and J shed 4 bases, with 16 bases lying between them. Looked up from germline, CDR1 is SEHNR and CDR2 is FQNEAQ (reference sequence). The CDR3 loop is CASSSPGKGRYGYTF. Written as DNA, the CDR3 is TGTGCCAGCAGCTCGCCGGGGAAGGGCCGCTATGGCTACACCTTC.

This clone has a single count. V and J are TRBV2 and TRBJ1-5, with TRBD1 identical over 8 bases. CDR3 length equals 14 residues. Germline values: CDR1 SNHLY, CDR2 FYNNEI. The ends lost 6 bases at V and 5 bases at J; junction bases unmatched: 6. The CDR3 DNA sequence: TGTGCCAGCAGCTTCAGGGGGCGGCATCAGCCCCAGCATTTT. Amino acids: CASSFRGRHQPQHF.

CDR3 region: CAWTTGGLYGYTF. DNA for the CDR3: TGTGCCTGGACGACAGGGGGTCTCTATGGCTACACCTTC. J is TRBJ1-2 and V is TRBV30; TRBD1 matches at 9 bases. V dropped 4 bases and J dropped 4; count of bases not matched to a gene: 4. Germline V gene sequence: CDR1 GTSNPN, CDR2 SVGIG (reference sequence). CDR3 length: 13 amino acids.